Each of the 31 T cell receptor beta chains below was sequenced from the same sample in a study of CD8+ T cells in alopecia areata. cDNA serving as the sequencing template came from extracted, reverse transcribed RNA. The protocol was immunoSEQ multiplex PCR, while the TCRdb copy is restricted to in-frame clones and leaves out a portion. The sample has approximately 180,000 clones; around 71% are singletons. The specimen was CD8+ T cells sorted from blood, collected at week 0. Receptors were obtained from a human donor with alopecia areata.

Note on this clone: Distinct nucleotide sequences in the sample also encode this CDR3. V usage is TRBV9 and J usage is TRBJ1-1; no clear D gene. Germline-derived CDR1 and CDR2 are SGDLS and YYNGEE. The CDR3 is 9 amino acids. Trimming took off 4 bases at V and 8 bases at J, with 3 bases between the two ends. CDR3 nucleotides: TGTGCCAGCAGCCACGAAGCTTTCTTT. It codes for CASSHEAFF. Based on the CDR3 plus reference TRBV9 and TRBJ1-1, the full variable domain is DSGVTQTPKHLITATGQRVTLRCSPRSGDLSVYWYQQSLDQGLQFLIQYYNGEERAKGNILERFSAQQFPDLHSELNLSSLELGDSALYFCASSHEAFFGQGTRLTVV.

The chain joins TRBV9 to TRBJ1-1, with 11 bases aligning to TRBD1. V shed 4 bases, J shed 4 bases, and the junction held 3 bases outside the gene matches. This CDR3 has 14 residues. Germline values: CDR1 SGDLS, CDR2 YYNGEE. CDR3 sequence (DNA): TGTGCCAGCAGCTTTGGGACAGGGGGCACTGAAGCTTTCTTT. Amino acid sequence: CASSFGTGGTEAFF.

This clone has a handful of counts. The chain has TRBV1 and TRBJ2-5; TRBD2, as called in the table, went unchecked against the DNA. TRBV1 is a pseudogene. The CDR3 loop spans 15 amino acids. The CDR3 protein is CTSKPGLADQETQYF. The CDR3 DNA is TGCACCAGCAAGCCGGGACTAGCGGATCAAGAGACCCAGTACTTC.

This clone was found once. The chain has TRBV6-1 and TRBJ2-3, with D uncertain. CDR1 is MNHNS and CDR2 is SASEGT in the germline V gene. The CDR3 spans 15 residues. V lost 0 bases to trimming and J lost 0 bases, with 7 bases between them. CDR3 DNA: TGTGCCAGCAGTGAAGCGGTCTCTAGCACAGATACGCAGTATTTT. Amino acid sequence: CASSEAVSSTDTQYF.

The rearrangement uses TRBV9 and TRBJ1-2, with D maybe TRBD1 (6 bases). The germline gives CDR1 SGDLS, CDR2 YYNGEE. The length of the CDR3 is 16 residues. V was cut by 0 bases and J by 3 bases, with 15 bases left in between. CDR3 residues: CASSVGENRVDYGYTF. CDR3 nucleotide sequence: TGTGCCAGCAGCGTAGGGGAAAACAGGGTAGACTATGGCTACACCTTC. The variable domain in full, completed from reference TRBV9 and TRBJ1-2, reads DSGVTQTPKHLITATGQRVTLRCSPRSGDLSVYWYQQSLDQGLQFLIQYYNGEERAKGNILERFSAQQFPDLHSELNLSSLELGDSALYFCASSVGENRVDYGYTFGSGTRLTVV.

This sequence joins TRBV9 and TRBJ1-6, with TRBD1 identical over 11 bases. This CDR3 spans 14 amino acids. The V segment lost 4 bases and the J segment 13 bases; nucleotides outside the gene matches: 7. CDR1 and CDR2 (germline): SGDLS, YYNGEE. The CDR3 DNA sequence: TGTGCCAGCAGCATAGGGACAGGGGGTCGGCCCCTCCACTTT. Its translation is CASSIGTGGRPLHF.

The chain combines TRBV29-1 with TRBJ2-5, with D uncertain. Per the germline V gene, CDR1 is SQVTM and CDR2 is ANQGSEA. V gave up 5 bases and J gave up 4 bases, with 5 bases separating them. The CDR3 is 10 residues long. The CDR3: CSVPLETQYF. The CDR3 DNA sequence: TGCAGCGTTCCCCTAGAGACCCAGTACTTC.

J is TRBJ1-2 and V is TRBV9; D gene uncertain. The CDR3 is 10 residues long. Trimming left V 7 bases short and J 7 bases short, with 8 bases between. Germline assignment: CDR1 SGDLS and CDR2 YYNGEE. The DNA of the CDR3 is TGTGCCAGCGACGCTGGTGGCTACACCTTC. Translating gives CASDAGGYTF.

This clone was seen once. The chain combines TRBV19 with TRBJ1-1, with unresolved D. Per the germline V gene, CDR1 is LNHDA and CDR2 is SQIVND (reference sequence). Trimming took off 6 bases at V and 5 bases at J, with 19 bases between the two ends. This CDR3 is 15 amino acids long. CDR3 bases: TGTGCCAGTAGAAGAGGAGCCGACGGAGGGACTGAAGCTTTCTTT. This codes for CASRRGADGGTEAFF.

A remark on this clone: The same CDR3 arises from other DNA sequences in this sample as well. The rearrangement links TRBV5-1 to TRBJ1-1; no clear D gene. This CDR3 is built from 13 residues. V shed 0 bases and J shed 1 base, with 4 bases lying between them. Per germline, CDR1 SGHRS and CDR2 YFSETQ. The CDR3 coding sequence is TGCGCCAGCAGCTTGGGCTCGAACACTGAAGCTTTCTTT. It encodes CASSLGSNTEAFF.

By frequency in the sample, this clone is medium-sized. The chain is built from TRBV5-6 and TRBJ1-1; D is uncertain. In germline, CDR1 is SGHDT, CDR2 YYEEEE. This CDR3 has 14 residues. V was trimmed by 3 bases and J by 4 bases, leaving 13 bases between them. The CDR3 bases are TGTGCCAGCAGCTCTAGCGGGTTTGGCACTGAAGCTTTCTTT. Amino acids: CASSSSGFGTEAFF. Full variable domain (outside the CDR3, taken from reference TRBV5-6 and TRBJ1-1): DAGVTQSPTHLIKTRGQQVTLRCSPKSGHDTVSWYQQALGQGPQFIFQYYEEEERQRGNFPDRFSGHQFPNYSSELNVNALLLGDSALYLCASSSSGFGTEAFFGQGTRLTVV.

The chain has TRBV4-1 and TRBJ2-5; 12 bases agree with TRBD2. Germline CDR1 reads MGHRA; CDR2 reads YSYEKL. The V and J ends lost 4 bases and 2 bases, in that order; junction bases with no gene match: 14. The CDR3 length is 19 residues. The CDR3 reads CASSPGTMTSGGPQETQYF. CDR3 nucleotides: TGCGCCAGCAGCCCCGGAACCATGACTAGCGGGGGACCTCAAGAGACCCAGTACTTC.

The chain recombines TRBV18 with TRBJ2-3; D might be TRBD1 or TRBD2, each matching 6 bases. Trimming pared 3 bases from V and 7 bases from J, leaving 17 bases between. Per the germline V gene, CDR1 is KGHSH and CDR2 is LQKENI. The CDR3 has 15 residues. In DNA, the CDR3 is TGTGCCAGCTCACCGTCGGCCGGGGGCGACTATACGCAGTATTTT. Its translation is CASSPSAGGDYTQYF. Full variable domain (rest looked up from reference TRBV18 and TRBJ2-3): NAGVMQNPRHLVRRRGQEARLRCSPMKGHSHVYWYRQLPEEGLKFMVYLQKENIIDESGMPKERFSAEFPKEGPSILRIQQVVRGDSAAYFCASSPSAGGDYTQYFGPGTRLTVL.

V is TRBV7-8 and J is TRBJ1-5; tentative D call: TRBD1 (5 bases). The CDR3 spans 16 residues. CDR1 is SGHVS, CDR2 FQNEAQ, per germline. The V gene lost 1 base and the J gene lost 5 bases, with 15 bases spanning the gap. The CDR3 here is CASSLGTGQEDQPQHF. The CDR3 DNA sequence: TGTGCCAGCAGCTTAGGAACAGGTCAGGAGGATCAGCCCCAGCATTTT.

The J gene is TRBJ2-7, the V gene TRBV5-1; perhaps TRBD1 as D (6 bases). CDR3 size: 12 residues. Germline V gives CDR1 SGHRS, CDR2 YFSETQ. Trimming pared 4 bases from V and 6 bases from J, leaving 11 bases between. This chain's CDR3 is CASSHRDSEQYF. CDR3 nucleotides: TGCGCCAGCAGCCACAGGGATTCCGAGCAGTACTTC.

The chain couples TRBV29-1 to TRBJ2-6; TRBD2 is a possible D gene (5 bases). V was clipped by 6 bases and J by 0 bases, with 9 bases between them. This CDR3 is 14 amino acids long. CDR1 and CDR2 from the germline V gene are SQVTM and ANQGSEA. The CDR3 sequence is CSVDSSSGANVLTF. As DNA, the CDR3 is TGCAGCGTGGACTCGTCCTCTGGGGCCAACGTCCTGACTTTC.

The CDR3 loop reads CASSPRLNTEAFF. The CDR3 DNA reads as TGTGCCAGCAGCCCCCGCTTGAACACTGAAGCTTTCTTT. The V and J genes are TRBV11-3 and TRBJ1-1; D gene ambiguous. Trimming removed 5 bases at V and 0 bases at J, with 7 bases between. Germline lookup yields CDR1 SGHNT and CDR2 YENEEA. This CDR3 is built from 13 residues.

V and J are TRBV29-1 and TRBJ2-7; 7 bases are a match to TRBD1. The V gene end was trimmed by 6 bases and the J gene end by 4 bases; junction bases not matched to a gene: 12. Germline V lookup: CDR1 SQVTM, CDR2 ANQGSEA. The CDR3 contains 14 residues. The CDR3, as DNA: TGCAGCGTCACCTTCAGAGGGGGCGGTTACGAGCAGTACTTC. This translates into CSVTFRGGGYEQYF.

The J gene is TRBJ1-2, the V gene TRBV18; D unresolved. The germline gives CDR1 KGHSH, CDR2 LQKENI. The V end lost 3 bases, the J end lost 4 bases, and 15 bases lay between the germline ends. CDR3 length: 15 residues. In DNA form, the CDR3 reads TGTGCCAGCTCACCCTCGGGCAGCTCGATCTATGGCTACACCTTC. Its translation: CASSPSGSSIYGYTF.

This clone has just a few counts. The V call is TRBV7-9, the J call TRBJ2-7, with 9 bases matching TRBD1. The junction had 11 bases not matched to a gene; V was cut back by 5 bases and J by 3 bases. The CDR3 is 16 amino acids. Germline lookup yields CDR1 SEHNR and CDR2 FQNEAQ (reference sequence). The CDR3 bases are TGTGCCAGCAGCGCAACCCGGGACAGGGACTTCTACGAGCAGTACTTC. Translating gives CASSATRDRDFYEQYF.

The rearrangement joins TRBV7-2 to TRBJ2-1; 8 nucleotides agree with TRBD1. J was trimmed by 13 bases and V by 3 bases; bases with no gene match: 5. The CDR3 runs 12 residues. Germline CDR1 is SGHTA and CDR2 is FQGNSA. Written as DNA, the CDR3 is TGTGCCAGCAGCTTTGGGGACAGGAAACAGTTCTTC. Its protein product is CASSFGDRKQFF.

This chain joins TRBV6-4 and TRBJ1-1; the match to TRBD1 covers 8 bases. The V segment lost 6 bases and the J segment 4 bases; nucleotides outside the gene matches: 7. Germline lookup yields CDR1 MRHNA and CDR2 SNTAGT. This CDR3 is built from 14 residues. For the CDR3, the DNA is TGTGCCAGCAGCCGGACAGGGCGGACCACTGAAGCTTTCTTT. This gives the protein CASSRTGRTTEAFF.

With regard to this clone: The germline gene is not matched at one end of the junction; a read error may be the cause. V gene TRBV27 combines with J gene TRBJ1-1, with D perhaps TRBD1 (5 bases). The V gene's germline CDR1 is MNHEY and CDR2 SMNVEV (reference sequence). The CDR3 consists of 16 residues. The DNA of the CDR3 is TGTGCCAGCAGTCCGATCGGGACCGGATGGCGGACTGAGGCTTTCTTT. As protein: CASSPIGTGWRTEAFF.

In its sample, this clone was seen a few times. The rearrangement joins TRBV7-2 to TRBJ2-3; TRBD2 aligns across 15 bases. Germline trimming cut 5 bases from V and 3 bases from J; bases unmatched to any gene: 3. Looked up from germline, CDR1 is SGHTA and CDR2 is FQGNSA. This CDR3 comprises 16 residues. Here the CDR3 DNA reads TGTGCCAGCAGCAAAGGGACTAGCGGGGGGACAGATACGCAGTATTTT. Residues: CASSKGTSGGTDTQYF.

This clone was counted a few times. The chain has TRBV29-1 and TRBJ2-7; TRBD1 matches 8 bases. The CDR3 length is 13 residues. CDR1 and CDR2 (germline): SQVTM, ANQGSEA. The junction had 8 bases not matched to a gene; V was cut back by 5 bases and J by 5 bases. In nucleotides, the CDR3 is TGCAGCGTTAGGACAGGGCTCCGCGACGAGCAGTACTTC. Translating gives CSVRTGLRDEQYF.

The chain combines TRBV4-1 with TRBJ2-5; 9 bases fit TRBD2. Germline trimming cut 6 bases from V and 0 bases from J; bases unmatched to any gene: 5. CDR3 length: 15 amino acids. Germline V gene data show CDR1 as MGHRA and CDR2 as YSYEKL. The CDR3 sequence is CASSWASGDQETQYF. Here the CDR3 DNA reads TGCGCCAGCAGTTGGGCTAGCGGGGACCAAGAGACCCAGTACTTC.

Regarding this clone: Other DNA sequences in the same sample also yield this CDR3. The chain joins TRBV5-1 to TRBJ1-2; the D gene is possibly TRBD1 (6 bases). This CDR3 has 13 residues. Germline loops: CDR1 SGHRS, CDR2 YFSETQ. Trimming left V 0 bases short and J 6 bases short, with 9 bases between. The CDR3 nucleotides are TGCGCCAGCAGCTTGGATAGGGGGGATGGCTACACCTTC. Translating gives CASSLDRGDGYTF.

V gene TRBV29-1 combines with J gene TRBJ2-1; D is perhaps TRBD2 (6 bases). This CDR3 has 13 residues. V lost 4 bases to trimming and J lost 3 bases, with 10 bases between them. The germline V gene has CDR1 SQVTM and CDR2 ANQGSEA. The CDR3 here is CSVGYGGYNEQFF. DNA of the CDR3: TGCAGCGTTGGGTACGGGGGCTACAATGAGCAGTTCTTC.

The chain recombines TRBV30 with TRBJ1-1; no clear D. The V end lost 2 bases, the J end lost 6 bases, and 13 bases lay between the germline ends. This CDR3 contains 13 residues. Germline lookup yields CDR1 GTSNPN and CDR2 SVGIG (reference sequence). CDR3 DNA sequence: TGTGCCTGGAGTTTAACAGTTCTGCCTGAAGCTTTCTTT. Its protein product is CAWSLTVLPEAFF.

This clone was seen a few times. V gene TRBV29-1 combines with J gene TRBJ1-5; a weak D match, TRBD1 (6 bases). Germline V gene sequence: CDR1 SQVTM, CDR2 ANQGSEA. The V end was cut by 6 bases, the J end by 0 bases, with 18 bases between. The CDR3 totals 16 residues. CDR3 DNA: TGCAGCGTCCCCGGGACACGGAGGGATAGCAATCAGCCCCAGCATTTT. Translating it yields CSVPGTRRDSNQPQHF.

The chain carries TRBV25-1 and TRBJ1-2, with 11 bases matching TRBD1. Germline V gives CDR1 MGHDK, CDR2 SYGVNS. This CDR3 region has 17 residues. With 4 bases clipped from V and 8 bases from J, the junction kept 15 bases outside the gene matches. CDR3 loop: CASSARDRGKKVEGYTF. The DNA for the CDR3 is TGTGCCAGCAGTGCTCGGGACAGGGGGAAGAAGGTTGAAGGCTACACCTTC.